What follows are 30 T cell receptor beta chains derived from one specimen sequenced in a study of CD8+ T cells in alopecia areata. Sequencing relied on a cDNA template that was reverse transcribed from extracted RNA. Here immunoSEQ multiplex PCR was the method, and the copy in TCRdb shows in-frame clones only, minus some. Of 130,000 or so clones in the sample, roughly 50% were seen once. The sample was NKG2D-low CD8+ T cells sorted from blood. Every receptor here comes from a human donor with alopecia areata.

The V and J genes are TRBV29-1 and TRBJ2-7; a weak D match, TRBD2 (6 bases). CDR1 and CDR2 from the germline V gene are SQVTM and ANQGSEA. The V and J ends lost 5 bases and 1 base respectively, with 12 bases between them. CDR3 length: 13 amino acids. The CDR3 reads CSVLGRMSYEQYF. The CDR3 DNA follows: TGCAGCGTTCTCGGGAGAATGTCCTACGAGCAGTACTTC.

The gene calls are TRBV7-6 and TRBJ2-7; possibly TRBD2 for D (5 bases). Germline V gene lookup returns CDR1 SGHVS and CDR2 FNYEAQ. V dropped 4 bases and J dropped 7 bases, with 14 bases sitting between them. The CDR3 runs 13 residues. The CDR3, as DNA: TGTGCCAGCAGCTCCTCCTTGGGCGGGGAGCAGTACTTC. Translation gives CASSSSLGGEQYF.

The chain recombines TRBV30 with TRBJ2-5; D is possibly TRBD2 (5 bases). Germline CDR1 and CDR2: GTSNPN and SVGIG (reference sequence). This CDR3 is built from 14 residues. With 2 bases removed from V and 2 bases from J, the gap between germline ends came to 12 bases. The CDR3 spells CAWSPISGQETQYF. The CDR3 nucleotides read TGTGCCTGGAGTCCCATAAGCGGTCAAGAGACCCAGTACTTC. Full variable domain (missing parts from reference TRBV30 and TRBJ2-5): SQTIHQWPATLVQPVGSPLSLECTVEGTSNPNLYWYRQAAGRGLQLLFYSVGIGQISSEVPQNLSASRPQDRQFILSSKKLLLSDSGFYLCAWSPISGQETQYFGPGTRLLVL.

A few counts support this clone. The sample holds other DNA sequences that translate to the same CDR3. The V gene is TRBV29-1, the J gene TRBJ2-7; 7 bases fit TRBD1. Germline trimming cut 3 bases from V and 2 bases from J; bases unmatched to any gene: 4. CDR1 and CDR2 from the germline V gene are SQVTM and ANQGSEA. This CDR3 spans 13 amino acids. CDR3 protein: CSVEGTEPYEQYF. The CDR3 coding sequence is TGCAGCGTTGAGGGGACAGAGCCCTACGAGCAGTACTTC.

The genes are TRBV7-2 and TRBJ1-6; D remains unclear. The germline gives CDR1 SGHTA, CDR2 FQGNSA. There are 14 residues in the CDR3. The V gene lost 1 base and the J gene lost 7 bases, with 8 bases spanning the gap. CDR3: CASSLEPENSPLHF. DNA of the CDR3: TGTGCCAGCAGCTTAGAGCCAGAAAATTCACCCCTCCACTTT.

The CDR3 DNA reads as TGTGCCAGCAGTTCGGACAGGGGAGGATCACCCCTCCACTTT. It yields the protein CASSSDRGGSPLHF. V usage is TRBV6-5 and J usage is TRBJ1-6; 9 nucleotides align to TRBD1. V lost 4 bases to trimming and J lost 10 bases; unmatched junction nucleotides: 5. The CDR3 runs to 14 residues. Germline V gene sequence: CDR1 MNHEY, CDR2 SVGAGI.

The chain has TRBV29-1 and TRBJ2-1; no reliable D call. Germline assignment: CDR1 SQVTM and CDR2 ANQGSEA. This CDR3 region has 14 residues. The V and J ends lost 2 bases and 0 bases respectively, with 8 bases between them. CDR3 sequence (DNA): TGCAGCGTTGAACAGGCCAACTCCTACAATGAGCAGTTCTTC. It specifies CSVEQANSYNEQFF.

The chain links TRBV27 to TRBJ1-6; no clear D. Per germline, CDR1 MNHEY and CDR2 SMNVEV (reference sequence). Trimming left V 0 bases short and J 11 bases short, with 11 bases between. The CDR3 is made up of 14 amino acids. The CDR3 reads CASSLSFGSPPLHF. The CDR3 coding sequence is TGTGCCAGCAGTTTATCGTTCGGGAGTCCACCCCTCCACTTT.

The J gene is TRBJ2-2, the V gene TRBV4-3; no definite D call. Per germline, CDR1 LGHNA and CDR2 YSLEER. V lost 1 base, J lost 4 bases, and 10 bases lay in between. The CDR3 totals 15 residues. CDR3 sequence reads: CASSQGFHFTGELFF. The CDR3 coding sequence is TGCGCCAGCAGCCAAGGGTTTCACTTCACCGGGGAGCTGTTTTTT.

The V gene is TRBV27, the J gene TRBJ2-1; D perhaps matches TRBD2 (6 bases). The germline V gene has CDR1 MNHEY and CDR2 SMNVEV (reference sequence). Trimming pared 3 bases from V and 7 bases from J, leaving 10 bases between. The CDR3 runs 13 residues. CDR3 DNA: TGTGCCAGCAGTTTGCGGGGAGAGAATGAGCAGTTCTTC. This codes for CASSLRGENEQFF.

The J gene is TRBJ2-7, the V gene TRBV27; D ambiguous. Per the germline V gene, CDR1 is MNHEY and CDR2 is SMNVEV (reference sequence). Trimming took off 4 bases at V and 2 bases at J, with 9 bases between the two ends. This CDR3 has 13 residues. The CDR3: CASSSIFPYEQYF. CDR3 bases: TGTGCCAGCAGTTCGATCTTCCCCTACGAGCAGTACTTC.

The chain is built from TRBV11-2 and TRBJ2-5, with 7 bases fitting TRBD1. The J segment lost 3 bases and the V segment lost 4 bases, leaving 5 bases of the junction unmatched. Germline CDR1 is SGHAT and CDR2 is FQNNGV. The CDR3 runs to 14 residues. The CDR3 here is CASSSSGGEETQYF. Here the CDR3 DNA reads TGTGCCAGCAGCTCCTCAGGGGGTGAAGAGACCCAGTACTTC.

This chain joins TRBV29-1 and TRBJ1-2, with 7 bases identical to TRBD1. The CDR3 runs 12 residues. J gave up 3 bases and V 8 bases, and 6 bases lay outside the gene matches. From germline, CDR1 is SQVTM and CDR2 ANQGSEA. The DNA of the CDR3 is TGCAGCTCAACAGGGGAGGACTATGGCTACACCTTC. Protein sequence: CSSTGEDYGYTF.

The chain couples TRBV29-1 to TRBJ1-2; D remains unclear. V lost 6 bases and J 8 bases, leaving 16 bases between the germline ends. Germline loops: CDR1 SQVTM, CDR2 ANQGSEA. The CDR3 consists of 12 residues. The CDR3 coding sequence is TGCAGCGTCCCTGGGCCAGGTGAAGGCTACACCTTC. Translated: CSVPGPGEGYTF. The variable domain in full, completed from reference TRBV29-1 and TRBJ1-2, reads SAVISQKPSRDICQRGTSLTIQCQVDSQVTMMFWYRQQPGQSLTLIATANQGSEATYESGFVIDKFPISRPNLTFSTLTVSNMSPEDSSIYLCSVPGPGEGYTFGSGTRLTVV.

The genes are TRBV27 and TRBJ2-7; D not resolved. V was cut by 2 bases and J by 2 bases, with 10 bases left in between. Per germline, CDR1 MNHEY and CDR2 SMNVEV (reference sequence). This CDR3 has 14 amino acids. CDR3 sequence (DNA): TGTGCCAGCAGTTTAGACGGCACCGCCTACGAGCAGTACTTC. Its translation: CASSLDGTAYEQYF.

This clone was recorded a few times. This chain joins TRBV12-5 and TRBJ2-1, with TRBD2 identical over 7 bases. The J segment lost 7 bases and the V segment lost 2 bases, leaving 8 bases of the junction unmatched. The germline gives CDR1 LGHNT, CDR2 FRNRAP. CDR3 length equals 15 residues. CDR3 sequence reads: CASGLLTGGRNEQFF. The CDR3 DNA follows: TGTGCTAGTGGTTTGCTGACGGGGGGAAGGAATGAGCAGTTCTTC.

The chain couples TRBV30 to TRBJ2-5; no firm D call. Trimming cost V 3 bases and J 4 bases, with 3 bases left between them. CDR1 is GTSNPN and CDR2 is SVGIG in the germline V gene (reference sequence). This CDR3 spans 10 amino acids. The CDR3, as DNA: TGTGCCTGGAGGACAGAGACCCAGTACTTC. It specifies CAWRTETQYF.

The sample holds a few counts of this clone. The chain's CDR3 is CASSFLTGGRGNEQFF. The DNA of the CDR3 is TGTGCCAGCAGCTTTCTGACTGGCGGGAGAGGCAATGAGCAGTTCTTC. This chain joins TRBV11-2 and TRBJ2-1; 7 nucleotides align to TRBD2. CDR1 SGHAT and CDR2 FQNNGV come from the germline V gene. CDR3 length: 16 residues. V lost 3 bases, J lost 6 bases, and 11 bases stayed unmatched. Looking up the rest from reference TRBV11-2 and TRBJ2-1 gives the full variable domain: EAGVAQSPRYKIIEKRQSVAFWCNPISGHATLYWYQQILGQGPKLLIQFQNNGVVDDSQLPKDRFSAERLKGVDSTLKIQPAKLEDSAVYLCASSFLTGGRGNEQFFGPGTRLTVL.

The V and J genes are TRBV10-2 and TRBJ2-7; no reliable D call. Trimming stripped 2 bases from V and 6 bases from J, with 11 bases between. Germline V lookup: CDR1 WSHSY, CDR2 SAAADI. This CDR3 is built from 13 residues. CDR3 loop: CASSEGGRGEQYF. Here the CDR3 DNA reads TGCGCCAGCAGTGAGGGTGGCCGCGGCGAGCAGTACTTC.

This rearrangement joins TRBV5-1 to TRBJ2-5; D assignment may be TRBD1 or TRBD2 (5 bases each). CDR3 length: 18 amino acids. The V gene's germline CDR1 is SGHRS and CDR2 YFSETQ. V shed 4 bases and J shed 5 bases, with 27 bases lying between them. The CDR3 sequence: CASSGATSFLTSGETQYF. As DNA, the CDR3 is TGCGCCAGCAGCGGGGCGACCTCTTTCTTAACGTCGGGGGAGACCCAGTACTTC.

The J gene is TRBJ2-7, the V gene TRBV4-1; D ambiguous. V shed 4 bases and J shed 0 bases, with 7 bases lying between them. CDR3 length: 13 residues. The germline CDR1 and CDR2 sequences are MGHRA and YSYEKL. The CDR3 sequence: CASSLRASYEQYF. Written as DNA, the CDR3 is TGCGCCAGCAGCCTCCGGGCCTCCTACGAGCAGTACTTC.

This chain uses TRBV28 with TRBJ2-2, with TRBD1 matching 7 bases. J lost 12 bases, V lost 4 bases, and 17 bases had no gene match. Germline lookup yields CDR1 MDHEN and CDR2 SYDVKM. The CDR3 is 16 residues long. Written as DNA, the CDR3 is TGTGCCAGCAGTTCCACCAACTACAGGGGCCGACCCCAGCTGTTTTTT. Translated, it gives CASSSTNYRGRPQLFF.

The table lists this clone with a few counts. This rearrangement joins TRBV29-1 to TRBJ1-1, with D possibly TRBD1 on 5 matching bases. There are 11 residues in the CDR3. Germline V gene sequence: CDR1 SQVTM, CDR2 ANQGSEA. Trimming stripped 7 bases from V and 3 bases from J, with 9 bases between. The CDR3 is CSDGTYTEAFF. The DNA for the CDR3 is TGCAGCGACGGGACGTACACTGAAGCTTTCTTT. The whole variable domain, filled in from reference TRBV29-1 and TRBJ1-1, reads SAVISQKPSRDICQRGTSLTIQCQVDSQVTMMFWYRQQPGQSLTLIATANQGSEATYESGFVIDKFPISRPNLTFSTLTVSNMSPEDSSIYLCSDGTYTEAFFGQGTRLTVV.

The chain links TRBV13 to TRBJ2-7; 14 bases agree with TRBD2. CDR1 and CDR2 (germline): PRHDT, FYEKMQ (reference sequence). The CDR3 sequence is 15 residues long. The V segment lost 5 bases and the J segment 2 bases; nucleotides outside the gene matches: 2. The CDR3 reads CASSETSGGAYEQYF. The CDR3 DNA reads as TGTGCCAGCAGCGAGACTAGCGGGGGGGCCTACGAGCAGTACTTC.

As to this clone: Other DNA sequences of this sample code for an identical CDR3. The CDR3 DNA is TGCAGCGCCGGGACAGGGTCCTCCTACGAGCAGTACTTC. It encodes CSAGTGSSYEQYF. The chain has TRBV29-1 and TRBJ2-7; 9 positions agree with TRBD1. The CDR3 covers 13 residues. CDR1 is SQVTM, CDR2 ANQGSEA, per germline. V shed 7 bases, J shed 0 bases, and the junction held 4 bases outside the gene matches.

The chain links TRBV14 to TRBJ2-3; D gene ambiguous. Germline V gene sequence: CDR1 SGHDN, CDR2 FVKESK. V lost 1 base and J 1 base, leaving 15 bases between the germline ends. The CDR3 contains 17 residues. This CDR3 is CASSQVLQREGTDTQYF. CDR3 coding DNA: TGTGCCAGCAGCCAAGTCCTCCAGCGAGAGGGCACAGATACGCAGTATTTT.

This sequence joins TRBV11-2 and TRBJ2-3; a weak D match, TRBD2 (5 bases). The CDR3 runs to 12 residues. Germline lookup yields CDR1 SGHAT and CDR2 FQNNGV. V was shortened by 11 bases and J by 11 bases, with 20 bases between the two germline ends. CDR3 DNA: TGTGCCTCCTCCGGACTCCAGATAGGGCAGTATTTT. It codes for CASSGLQIGQYF.

This chain uses TRBV27 with TRBJ2-1; no clear D. This CDR3 spans 11 amino acids. The germline V and J ends were trimmed by 8 bases and 12 bases, with 14 bases remaining between them. The germline V gene has CDR1 MNHEY and CDR2 SMNVEV (reference sequence). As DNA, the CDR3 is TGTGCCAGCTTTGGACCGACGGCGCAGTTCTTC. It encodes CASFGPTAQFF.

The chain combines TRBV5-1 with TRBJ2-6; possibly TRBD1 for D (6 bases). Germline V gene lookup returns CDR1 SGHRS and CDR2 YFSETQ. V gave up 7 bases and J gave up 0 bases, with 14 bases separating them. This CDR3 spans 16 amino acids. Here the CDR3 reads CASGADRPSGANVLTF. Written as DNA, the CDR3 is TGCGCCAGCGGGGCTGACAGGCCCTCTGGGGCCAACGTCCTGACTTTC.

The chain couples TRBV10-3 to TRBJ2-3, with 16 bases lining up with TRBD2. Per the germline V gene, CDR1 is ENHRY and CDR2 is SYGVKD. The V segment lost 6 bases and the J segment 5 bases; nucleotides outside the gene matches: 2. The CDR3 length is 15 residues. The CDR3 loop is CAIRGTSGRVDTQYF. CDR3 sequence (DNA): TGTGCCATCAGAGGGACTAGCGGGAGGGTAGATACGCAGTATTTT.